Listed below are T cell receptor beta chains from one sample, sequenced in a study of cytomegalovirus exposure and HLA in healthy donors. Data came from immunoSEQ multiplex PCR; TCRdb stores just in-frame clones and leaves some out. Here the sample spans 120,000 to 150,000 clones, approximately 72% being singletons. Specimen: PBMCs. The receptor set was obtained from a woman aged 60-75 years in good health and CMV-seronegative. CDR3s include the opening cysteine and the closing phenylalanine or tryptophan. A D gene is named only where the DNA matches it firmly. Only part of the rows carry a size: once, few, many, or a class if the clone is expanded.

d_gene,len,j_gene,abundance,v_gene,CDR3nt,CDR3aa
TRBD1,13,TRBJ1-2,NA,TRBV2,TGTGCCAGCAACCCCGGGACAGAAAGGGGCTACACCTTC,CASNPGTERGYTF
TRBD2,13,TRBJ2-7,once,TRBV5-4,TGTGCCAGCAGCTTGGACGGGGGGGGCGAGCAGTACTTC,CASSLDGGGEQYF
NA,14,TRBJ2-1,NA,TRBV7-8,TGTGCCAGCAGTCCTATTGGTATTGGGGGGGAGCAGTTCTTC,CASSPIGIGGEQFF
NA,15,TRBJ1-1,NA,TRBV9,TGTGCCAGCAGCGTAGCTGGGGAGCTAGGGACTGAAGCTTTCTTT,CASSVAGELGTEAFF
NA,11,TRBJ2-7,few,TRBV6-6,TGTGCCAGCAGTGAGAGGAGTGAGCAGTACTTC,CASSERSEQYF
NA,14,TRBJ1-6,NA,TRBV6-6,TGTGCCAGCAGGCAGGGGATGGGGAGTTCACCCCTCCACTTT,CASRQGMGSSPLHF
TRBD2,15,TRBJ2-7,NA,TRBV28,TGTGCCAGCAGCCGGGGGGGTTTGGGGCGATACGAGCAGTACTTC,CASSRGGLGRYEQYF
NA,15,TRBJ2-7,NA,TRBV27,TGTGCCAGCAGACGTCCAGCGGGCAGCTCCTACGAGCAGTACTTC,CASRRPAGSSYEQYF
TRBD1,16,TRBJ2-2,NA,TRBV27,TGTGCCAGCAGACCTCGGGACAGGGACCCCCCCGGGGAGCTGTTTTTT,CASRPRDRDPPGELFF
TRBD2,14,TRBJ2-1,few,TRBV6-4,TGTGCCAGCAGCATAGCGGGAGGTAGGAATGAGCAGTTCTTC,CASSIAGGRNEQFF
TRBD1,14,TRBJ1-3,few,TRBV11-2,TGTGCCAGCAGCGTACAGGGGTCTGGAAACACCATATATTTT,CASSVQGSGNTIYF
TRBD2,12,TRBJ2-7,NA,TRBV6-5,TGTGCCAGCGGGGGGGGATCCTACGAGCAGTACTTC,CASGGGSYEQYF
NA,14,TRBJ1-1,NA,TRBV18,TGTGCCAGCTCACCACAGGGGGAAGGCACTGAAGCTTTCTTT,CASSPQGEGTEAFF
TRBD1,15,TRBJ1-1,many,TRBV5-6,TGTGCCAGCAGCTCCTTGACAGGGGTAAATACTGAAGCTTTCTTT,CASSSLTGVNTEAFF
TRBD1,13,TRBJ1-2,NA,TRBV29-1,TGCAGCGCCGGACAGGGGGCTAACTATGGCTACACCTTC,CSAGQGANYGYTF
NA,15,TRBJ1-5,NA,TRBV7-9,TGTTCCAGCAGTTCCTCGGGGGTGAGCAATCAGCCCCAGCATTTT,CSSSSSGVSNQPQHF
TRBD2,16,TRBJ2-7,few,TRBV18,TGTGCCAGCTCACCACGTCCGTCTAGCGGGGCCTACGAGCAGTACTTC,CASSPRPSSGAYEQYF
TRBD1,14,TRBJ1-5,NA,TRBV2,TGTGCCAGCAGTCTACAGGGGCCCCATCAGCCCCAGCATTTT,CASSLQGPHQPQHF
NA,14,TRBJ2-5,NA,TRBV5-1,TGCGCCAGCAGCTCTCAACAGGGCCAAGAGACCCAGTACTTC,CASSSQQGQETQYF
TRBD2,17,TRBJ2-7,few,TRBV5-1,TGCGCCAGCAGTTACTCGTCTCTAGCGGGAGGCTCCTACGAGCAGTACTTC,CASSYSSLAGGSYEQYF
TRBD1,13,TRBJ2-5,NA,TRBV6-1,TGTGCCAGCAGATCGACAGGGACAGAGACCCAGTACTTC,CASRSTGTETQYF
TRBD2,15,TRBJ2-3,NA,TRBV5-1,TGCGCCAGCAAAGGTGAGACGGGGGGAGCAGATACGCAGTATTTT,CASKGETGGADTQYF
TRBD2,16,TRBJ2-3,NA,TRBV5-1,TGCGCCAGCAGCTTGGGACTAGCGGGGGGAGTGGATACGCAGTATTTT,CASSLGLAGGVDTQYF
NA,17,TRBJ1-1,NA,TRBV9,TGTGCCAGCAGCGCCAACCCCAGGGGAAACATGAACACTGAAGCTTTCTTT,CASSANPRGNMNTEAFF
NA,16,TRBJ1-5,NA,TRBV19,TGTGCCAGTAGTCATGGGCAGGTTTGGAGCAATCAGCCCCAGCATTTT,CASSHGQVWSNQPQHF
NA,13,TRBJ2-5,NA,TRBV19,TGTGCCAGTAGTCCCCCGGGGAAAGAGACCCAGTACTTC,CASSPPGKETQYF
TRBD1,13,TRBJ2-7,NA,TRBV9,TGTGCCAGCAGCGTACGGACAGGGGACGAGCAGTACTTC,CASSVRTGDEQYF
NA,16,TRBJ1-4,NA,TRBV10-1,TGCGCCAGCACGGTGGGGCGAGGTACAACTAATGAAAAACTGTTTTTT,CASTVGRGTTNEKLFF